A single sample gave rise to the 11 T cell receptor beta chains below, sequenced in a study of Graves' ophthalmopathy and Graves' hyperthyroidism. As the template, RNA transcripts were used to amplify TCR beta CDR3 regions. HTBI-primed first-round RT-PCR preceded second-round multiplex PCR. Via MiXCR, TCRdb re-called the multiplex PCR reads, giving one row per CDR3 protein. The sample records about 700,000 distinct CDR3 sequences, roughly two fifths being singletons. The sample taken for sequencing was peripheral blood. The origin of the receptors is an adult man with Graves' ophthalmopathy.

The sample holds many counts of this clonotype. The chain combines TRBV2 with TRBJ1-1; TRBD1 agrees at 9 bases. CDR1 is SNHLY and CDR2 is FYNNEI in the germline V gene. CDR3 length: 15 amino acids. With V trimmed by 6 bases and J by 5 bases, 10 bases remained unmatched. The CDR3 protein is CASRPPGTGWTEAFF. In nucleotides, the CDR3 is TGTGCCAGCAGGCCCCCCGGGACAGGGTGGACTGAAGCTTTCTTT.

The chain joins TRBV29-1 to TRBJ1-4; tentative D call: TRBD1 (5 bases). Germline V lookup: CDR1 SQVTM, CDR2 ANQGSEA. V dropped 3 bases and J dropped 17 bases, with 16 bases sitting between them. The CDR3 sequence is 11 residues long. The CDR3 coding sequence is TGCAGCGTTGAGGTGGGGCAGGCCTGCTTTTTT. It is translated as CSVEVGQACFF. The entire variable domain, with the rest obtained from reference TRBV29-1 and TRBJ1-4, is as follows: SAVISQKPSRDICQRGTSLTIQCQVDSQVTMMFWYRQQPGQSLTLIATANQGSEATYESGFVIDKFPISRPNLTFSTLTVSNMSPEDSSIYLCSVEVGQACFFGSGTQLSVL.

In its sample, this clonotype was seen many times. The chain links TRBV19 to TRBJ1-6; D gene unclear. The V end was cut by 5 bases, the J end by 2 bases, with 10 bases between. The CDR3 totals 15 residues. Germline-derived CDR1 and CDR2 are LNHDA and SQIVND (reference sequence). In nucleotides, the CDR3 is TGTGCCAGTAGTTACTACCGAACCTATAATTCACCCCTCCACTTT. This gives the protein CASSYYRTYNSPLHF.

The rearrangement uses TRBV7-9 and TRBJ1-4; D is unclear. Germline assignment: CDR1 SEHNR and CDR2 FQNEAQ (reference sequence). The CDR3 covers 17 residues. The V and J ends lost 3 bases and 1 base respectively, with 15 bases between them. The CDR3 here is CASSLAIDYETNEKLFF. The CDR3, as DNA: TGTGCCAGCAGCTTGGCAATCGATTATGAAACTAATGAAAAACTGTTTTTT.

This clonotype showed up many times. The chain has TRBV7-9 and TRBJ1-5, with 7 bases matching TRBD1. Germline-derived CDR1 and CDR2 are SEHNR and FQNEAQ (reference sequence). The CDR3 has 15 residues. Trimming took 5 bases from V and 3 from J; bases not matched to a gene: 7. For the CDR3, the DNA is TGTGCCAGCAGCGGAATGGACAGGCACAATCAGCCCCAGCATTTT. It specifies CASSGMDRHNQPQHF.

The chain is built from TRBV29-1 and TRBJ2-7, with a possible D match to TRBD2 (6 bases). CDR3 length: 12 amino acids. V was cut by 4 bases and J by 3 bases, with 10 bases left in between. The germline CDR1 and CDR2 sequences are SQVTM and ANQGSEA. The CDR3 here is CSVARGGYEQYF. The CDR3 bases are TGCAGCGTTGCTAGGGGAGGCTACGAGCAGTACTTC.

The table lists this clonotype with a few counts. The rearrangement links TRBV7-9 to TRBJ2-1; maybe TRBD2 (5 bases). CDR1 and CDR2 from the germline V gene are SEHNR and FQNEAQ (reference sequence). This CDR3 spans 13 amino acids. The V and J ends lost 5 bases and 13 bases respectively, with 18 bases between them. CDR3 DNA sequence: TGTGCCAGCAGCCTAGGACCGAGTGGAGGTCAGTTCTTC. Residues: CASSLGPSGGQFF.

The V call is TRBV29-1, the J call TRBJ1-1; D is perhaps TRBD1 (5 bases). The CDR3 consists of 12 residues. From germline, CDR1 is SQVTM and CDR2 ANQGSEA. The V end was cut by 7 bases, the J end by 2 bases, with 11 bases between. DNA for the CDR3: TGCAGCGGGCGCAGGGTTAACACTGAAGCTTTCTTT. Translating it yields CSGRRVNTEAFF.

The rearrangement links TRBV2 to TRBJ2-5; D is unclear. CDR1 and CDR2 (germline): SNHLY, FYNNEI. The ends were cut back, 7 bases at V and 5 bases at J, with 8 bases in the middle. This CDR3 comprises 11 residues. CDR3 bases: TGTGCCAGCACCGACTGGGAGACCCAGTACTTC. Its protein is CASTDWETQYF.

The chain joins TRBV15 to TRBJ1-6, with a tentative D call TRBD1 (5 bases). The CDR3 contains 13 residues. Germline V gene lookup returns CDR1 LNHNV and CDR2 YYDKDF (reference sequence). Trimming took 10 bases from V and 7 from J, leaving 14 bases between them. The CDR3 nucleotides read TGTGCCAGAGCTTCCGGGGGGAATTCACCCCTCCACTTT. It specifies CARASGGNSPLHF.

The genes are TRBV7-3 and TRBJ2-2; no clear D gene. V lost 4 bases and J lost 3, with 9 bases in between. This CDR3 spans 14 amino acids. The germline CDR1 and CDR2 sequences are SGHTA and FQGTGA. CDR3 loop: CASSSAKYTGELFF. CDR3 coding DNA: TGTGCCAGCAGCTCCGCTAAATACACCGGGGAGCTGTTTTTT.